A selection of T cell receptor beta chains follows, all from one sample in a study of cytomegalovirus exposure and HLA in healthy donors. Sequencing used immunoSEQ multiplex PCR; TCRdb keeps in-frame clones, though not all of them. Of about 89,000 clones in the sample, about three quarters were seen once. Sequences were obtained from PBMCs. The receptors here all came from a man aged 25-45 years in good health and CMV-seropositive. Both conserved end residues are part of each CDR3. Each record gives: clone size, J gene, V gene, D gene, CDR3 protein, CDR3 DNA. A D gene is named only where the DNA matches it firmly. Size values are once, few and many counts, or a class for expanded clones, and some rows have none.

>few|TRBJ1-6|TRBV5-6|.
CASSPEWSRSPLHF
TGTGCCAGCAGCCCCGAATGGAGTCGGTCACCCCTCCACTTT
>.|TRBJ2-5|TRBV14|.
CASSQDMRQETQYF
TGTGCCAGCAGCCAAGATATGCGTCAAGAGACCCAGTACTTC
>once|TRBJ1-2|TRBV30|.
CAWSPPGLNYGYTF
TGTGCCTGGTCGCCCCCGGGACTGAACTATGGCTACACCTTC
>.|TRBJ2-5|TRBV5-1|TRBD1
CASSFGTGGRETQYF
TGCGCCAGCAGTTTCGGGACAGGGGGTCGAGAGACCCAGTACTTC
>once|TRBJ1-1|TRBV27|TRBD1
CASSYRDSTEAFF
TGTGCCAGCAGCTACCGGGACAGCACTGAAGCTTTCTTT
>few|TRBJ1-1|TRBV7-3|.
CASSFGAKTEAFF
TGTGCCAGCAGCTTTGGGGCAAAGACTGAAGCTTTCTTT
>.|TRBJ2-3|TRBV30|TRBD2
CTWSVIRLAVTDTQYF
TGTACCTGGAGTGTCATACGACTAGCGGTCACAGATACGCAGTATTTT
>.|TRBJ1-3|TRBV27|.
CASSQQGGNTIYF
TGTGCCAGCAGTCAACAGGGTGGAAACACCATATATTTT
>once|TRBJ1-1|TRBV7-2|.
CASSSRGGMANTEAFF
TGTGCCAGCAGCTCGAGGGGGGGGATGGCGAACACTGAAGCTTTCTTT
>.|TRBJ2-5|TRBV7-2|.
CASSPSQGYQETQYF
TGTGCCAGCAGCCCCTCACAGGGATACCAAGAGACCCAGTACTTC
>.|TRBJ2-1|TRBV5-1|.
CASSLEGSSYNEQFF
TGCGCCAGCAGCTTGGAAGGGAGCTCCTACAATGAGCAGTTCTTC
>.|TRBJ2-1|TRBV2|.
CASRGDLSSYNEQFF
TGTGCCAGCAGAGGGGACTTAAGCTCCTACAATGAGCAGTTCTTC
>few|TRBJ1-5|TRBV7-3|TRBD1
CASSLGQGQPQHF
TGTGCCAGCAGCTTGGGACAGGGTCAGCCCCAGCATTTT
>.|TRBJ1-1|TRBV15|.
CATSRGVQGMNTEAFF
TGTGCCACCAGCAGAGGCGTACAGGGAATGAACACTGAAGCTTTCTTT
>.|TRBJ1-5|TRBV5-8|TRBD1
CASSVGTAPSNQPQHF
TGTGCCAGCAGCGTCGGGACAGCACCTAGCAATCAGCCCCAGCATTTT
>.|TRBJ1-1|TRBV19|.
CASSWTGGNTEAFF
TGTGCCAGTAGTTGGACGGGGGGGAACACTGAAGCTTTCTTT
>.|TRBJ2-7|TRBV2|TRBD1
CASQRDRTEQYF
TGTGCCAGCCAAAGGGACAGGACTGAGCAGTACTTC
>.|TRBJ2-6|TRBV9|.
CASSVPQGHGSGANVLTF
TGTGCCAGCAGCGTTCCACAGGGACATGGGTCTGGGGCCAACGTCCTGACTTTC
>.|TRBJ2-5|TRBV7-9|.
CASSYVRETQYF
TGTGCCAGCAGCTATGTTCGAGAGACCCAGTACTTC
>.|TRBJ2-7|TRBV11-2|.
CASSLEADNSYEQYF
TGTGCCAGCAGCTTAGAAGCCGACAATTCCTACGAGCAGTACTTC
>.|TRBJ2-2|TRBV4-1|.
CASSQDRGGKGAGELFF
TGCGCCAGCAGCCAAGATAGAGGGGGTAAGGGTGCCGGGGAGCTGTTTTTT
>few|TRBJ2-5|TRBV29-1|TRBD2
CSVVPSGRARGTQYF
TGCAGCGTTGTACCTAGCGGGAGGGCCCGGGGGACCCAGTACTTC
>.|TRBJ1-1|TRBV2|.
CASSVLGTEAFF
TGTGCCAGCAGTGTACTAGGCACTGAAGCTTTCTTT
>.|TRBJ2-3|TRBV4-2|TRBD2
CASSQGLAGVLGTDTQYF
TGTGCCAGCAGCCAAGGTCTTGCGGGGGTACTGGGCACAGATACGCAGTATTTT
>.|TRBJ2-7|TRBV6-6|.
CATRLGVFLSYEQYF
TGTGCCACCCGACTAGGGGTCTTCCTTTCCTACGAGCAGTACTTC
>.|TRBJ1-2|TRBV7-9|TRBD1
CSSSLVSQTGNFGGYTF
TGTTCCAGCAGCTTAGTATCGCAGACAGGGAACTTCGGAGGCTACACCTTC
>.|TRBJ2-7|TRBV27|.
CASRDRISSYEQYF
TGTGCCAGCCGTGACAGGATTAGCTCCTACGAGCAGTACTTC
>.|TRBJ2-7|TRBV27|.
CASTTSDSYEQYF
TGTGCCAGCACCACCTCGGACAGTTACGAGCAGTACTTC
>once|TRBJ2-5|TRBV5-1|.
CASSLLAGQETQYF
TGCGCCAGCAGCTTGTTGGCGGGTCAAGAGACCCAGTACTTC
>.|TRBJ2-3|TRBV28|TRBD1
CASSPVAPGQGTDTQYF
TGTGCCAGCAGTCCTGTCGCCCCGGGACAGGGGACAGATACGCAGTATTTT
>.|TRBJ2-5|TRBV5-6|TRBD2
CASSSRLAGASQETQYF
TGTGCCAGCAGCTCACGACTAGCGGGGGCCTCACAAGAGACCCAGTACTTC
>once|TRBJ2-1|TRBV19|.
CASTPGTRSNNEQFF
TGTGCCAGTACCCCCGGGACAAGGAGTAACAATGAGCAGTTCTTC
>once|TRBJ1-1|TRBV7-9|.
CASSLGWGLAEAFF
TGTGCCAGCAGCTTAGGTTGGGGGCTCGCTGAAGCTTTCTTT
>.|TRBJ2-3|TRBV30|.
CAWRRSGSTDTQYF
TGTGCCTGGAGACGAAGCGGGAGCACAGATACGCAGTATTTT
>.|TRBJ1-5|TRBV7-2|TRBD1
CASSLGGSRGARQPQHF
TGTGCCAGCAGCTTAGGAGGCTCCAGGGGGGCACGGCAGCCCCAGCATTTT
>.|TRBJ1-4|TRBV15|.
CATSRGVRRGIEKLFF
TGTGCCACCAGCAGGGGTGTTCGGAGGGGCATTGAAAAACTGTTTTTT
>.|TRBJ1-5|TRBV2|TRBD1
CASSETGSNQPQHF
TGTGCCAGCAGTGAGACAGGGAGCAATCAGCCCCAGCATTTT
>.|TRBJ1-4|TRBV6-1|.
CASSRGPTNEKLFF
TGTGCCAGCAGTCGCGGTCCAACTAATGAAAAACTGTTTTTT
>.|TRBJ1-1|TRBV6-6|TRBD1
CASSKQGMNTEAFF
TGTGCCAGCAGTAAACAGGGGATGAACACTGAAGCTTTCTTT
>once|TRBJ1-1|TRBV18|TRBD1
CASSPGAGGNTEAFF
TGTGCCAGCTCACCAGGGGCAGGGGGGAACACTGAAGCTTTCTTT
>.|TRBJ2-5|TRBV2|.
CASSEVDRQETQYF
TGTGCCAGCAGTGAAGTGGACAGACAAGAGACCCAGTACTTC
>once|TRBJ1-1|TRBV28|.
CASSLSAQLNTEAFF
TGTGCCAGCAGTTTATCAGCACAGTTAAACACTGAAGCTTTCTTT
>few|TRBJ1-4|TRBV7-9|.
CASSLAAGDEKLFF
TGTGCCAGCAGCTTAGCTGCCGGGGATGAAAAACTGTTTTTT
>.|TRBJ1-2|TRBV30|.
CASHRASNYGYTF
TGTGCCTCGCACAGGGCTTCGAACTATGGCTACACCTTC
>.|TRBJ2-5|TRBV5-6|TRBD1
CASSMRDRGRRLYF
TGTGCCAGCAGCATGCGGGACAGGGGGCGGAGGTTGTACTTC
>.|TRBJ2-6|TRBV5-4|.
CASSFWRDASGANVLTF
TGTGCCAGCAGCTTTTGGCGGGACGCGTCTGGGGCCAACGTCCTGACTTTC